Reported below is one T cell receptor beta chain. The record originates from a study of T cell responses to AZD1222 COVID-19 vaccine. V was pared by 5 bases and J by 4 bases, with 8 bases of the junction left unmatched. The V gene's germline CDR1 is SGHAT and CDR2 FQNNGV. The CDR3 sequence is 15 residues long. Sequencing was performed with immunoSEQ multiplex PCR; in TCRdb, only in-frame clones are kept and a portion is missing. The table records 60,000 to 90,000 clones, 87% of them present only once. V is TRBV11-2 and J is TRBJ1-1, with 9 bases lining up with TRBD1. The sequenced sample was peripheral blood, obtained 28 days after the second AZD1222 dose. This clonotype was sampled from an adult who received the AZD1222 COVID-19 vaccine. The chain's CDR3 is CASSVSGTGFTEAFF. As DNA, the CDR3 is TGTGCCAGCAGCGTATCCGGGACAGGGTTCACTGAAGCTTTCTTT.